This TCR beta chain was profiled in a study of regulatory T cells in long-lasting Graves disease. Described time point: newly diagnosed GD, antithyroid drugs for less than 3 months. Preparation of the TCR library used RNA extracted from PBMCs. The germline V gene has CDR1 SNHLY and CDR2 FYNNEI. CDR3 size: 15 residues. V lost 5 bases, J lost 2 bases, and 6 bases stayed unmatched. This clonotype was seen many times. Relying on iRepertoire HTBI primers and Arm-PCR of CDR3 regions, the team built TCR beta libraries. TCRdb independently ran MiXCR on the multiplex PCR reads; one entry per CDR3 protein. The profile shows some 410,000 distinct CDR3 sequences, 16% of them singletons. This sample also appeared in a second study, on T cells in Graves' hyperthyroidism and ophthalmopathy.

The TCR comes from a woman in her thirties with Graves disease. The specimen comprised peripheral blood mononuclear cells (PBMCs), sampled at new diagnosis, from a patient treated with antithyroid drugs. This rearrangement joins TRBV2 to TRBJ2-7; 10 positions agree with TRBD2. In DNA form, the CDR3 reads TGTGCCAGCAGTACATTAAGCGGGAGGGCCTACGAGCAGTACTTC. It specifies CASSTLSGRAYEQYF.